This is a list of T cell receptor beta chains from one sample in a study of pediatric ulcerative colitis. Produced via immunoSEQ multiplex PCR; TCRdb's table is partial and in-frame only. The sample consists of roughly 54,000 clones, 87% of them appearing once. Sequenced sample: blood. The receptors stem from a boy aged 10-17 years who was a control in a study of pediatric ulcerative colitis. CDR3s include the opening cysteine and the closing phenylalanine or tryptophan. Fields, in order: D gene, V gene, J gene, clone size, CDR3 DNA, CDR3 protein. A D gene is named only where the DNA matches it firmly. Clone sizes are given selectively: once, few, many, or a class where the clone is expanded.

.,TRBV7-9,TRBJ2-7,.,TGTGCCAGCACCCCGAGGGGGGTCTACGAGCAGTACTTC,CASTPRGVYEQYF
.,TRBV4-3,TRBJ1-4,.,TGCGCCAGCAGCCAAGATTCCATAACTAATGAAAAACTGTTTTTT,CASSQDSITNEKLFF
.,TRBV28,TRBJ1-1,.,TGTGCCAGCAGTTTGGTATTTGCAGGGCGGGCGAACACTGAAGCTTTCTTT,CASSLVFAGRANTEAFF
.,TRBV6-5,TRBJ2-7,.,TGTGCCAGCAGTTACTCGAAAGCGCGTCTCTACGAGCAGTACTTC,CASSYSKARLYEQYF
.,TRBV18,TRBJ1-3,.,TGTGCCAGCTCGCGGGGGACCTTGACAGCCGGAGAGGGAAACACCATATATTTT,CASSRGTLTAGEGNTIYF
.,TRBV7-6,TRBJ2-7,.,TGTGCCAGCAGCTCACTCGGGGGCGCCCCTGTAAAGCAGTACTTC,CASSSLGGAPVKQYF
.,TRBV21-1,TRBJ2-7,.,TGTGCCAGCAGCAAAGCGCGGATCGGGACATCTTCCTACGAGCAGTACTTC,CASSKARIGTSSYEQYF
.,TRBV10-1,TRBJ1-5,few,TGCGCCAGCAGTGTAGAGGGGGAGCGCCAGCCCCAGCATTTT,CASSVEGERQPQHF
.,TRBV20-1,TRBJ1-2,.,TGCAGTGCTGGGCCGCATGGCTACACCTTC,CSAGPHGYTF
.,TRBV2,TRBJ2-2,.,TGTGCCAGCAGGTATCACCAAAACACCGGGGAGCTGTTTTTT,CASRYHQNTGELFF
.,TRBV7-2,TRBJ1-2,.,TGTGCCAGCAGCTTACTTATAGGCTACACCTTC,CASSLLIGYTF
.,TRBV10-3,TRBJ2-3,.,TGTGCCATCAGTCCCAGACCTGAACCGGCAGATACGCAGTATTTT,CAISPRPEPADTQYF
TRBD2,TRBV27,TRBJ2-1,.,TGTGCCAGCAGTCGGGGGGGGCACTACAATGAGCAGTTCTTC,CASSRGGHYNEQFF
.,TRBV11-2,TRBJ2-2,.,TGTGCCAGCAGCTTGAGCAGGGTTAACGGGGAGCTGTTTTTT,CASSLSRVNGELFF